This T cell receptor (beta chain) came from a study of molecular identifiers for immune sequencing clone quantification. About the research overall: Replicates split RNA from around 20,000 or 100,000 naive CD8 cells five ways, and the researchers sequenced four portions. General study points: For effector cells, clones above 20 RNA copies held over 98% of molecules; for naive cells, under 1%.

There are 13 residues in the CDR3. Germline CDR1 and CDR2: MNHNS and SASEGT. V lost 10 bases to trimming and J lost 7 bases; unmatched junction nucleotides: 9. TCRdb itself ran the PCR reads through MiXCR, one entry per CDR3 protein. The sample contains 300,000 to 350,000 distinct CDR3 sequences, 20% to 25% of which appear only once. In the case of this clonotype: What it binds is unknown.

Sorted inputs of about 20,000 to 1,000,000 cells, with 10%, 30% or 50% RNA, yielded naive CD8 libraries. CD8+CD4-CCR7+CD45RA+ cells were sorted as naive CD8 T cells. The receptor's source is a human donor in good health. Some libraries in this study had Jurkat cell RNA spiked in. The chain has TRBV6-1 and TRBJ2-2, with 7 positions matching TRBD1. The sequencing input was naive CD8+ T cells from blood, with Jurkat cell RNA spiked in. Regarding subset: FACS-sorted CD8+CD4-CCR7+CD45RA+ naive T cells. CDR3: CATATGVSGELFF. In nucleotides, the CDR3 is TGTGCCACCGCAACAGGGGTTAGCGGGGAGCTGTTTTTT.